This entry describes one T cell receptor (beta chain). The length of the CDR3 is 14 residues. The V gene's germline CDR1 is SSHAT and CDR2 FNYEAQ (reference sequence). Between the trimmed V and J ends, which lost 5 bases and 3 bases, there was a span of 11 bases. The sample's treatment: roughly 20 received Ad26.COV2.S at low or high dose, single or two shots; several received placebo; per-sample allocation not given. Samples analyzed were those drawn on day 63 after the first vaccine or placebo injection. These data are taken from a study of Ad26.COV2.S vaccination and SARS-CoV-2 variants. Generated by immunoSEQ multiplex PCR, the TCRdb table keeps only in-frame clones and is missing some. This table holds roughly 410,000 clones, about four fifths found once.

The input for sequencing was peripheral blood, taken in a trial of Ad26.COV2.S vaccine versus placebo. The rearrangement links TRBV7-7 to TRBJ1-5; D not resolved. The clonotype comes from a person aged 18-60 years who received the Ad26.COV2.S COVID-19 vaccine or a placebo. The CDR3, as DNA: TGTGCCAGCAGCCCCCTAGAGGACAATCAGCCCCAGCATTTT. Protein sequence: CASSPLEDNQPQHF.